This TCR beta chain was captured by sequencing in a study of cytomegalovirus exposure and HLA in healthy donors. 13 Jbeta primers and 60 Vbeta primers were used for the PCR. Profiling relied on immunoSEQ multiplex PCR, and the TCRdb table lists in-frame clones only, not all of them. The table includes about 120,000 clones, approximately 72% detected once. The CDR3 extends over 15 amino acids. Germline V lookup: CDR1 MNHEY, CDR2 SVGAGI. Deletions cut 5 bases from V and 0 bases from J, with 14 bases between. This TCR derives from a man aged 55 to 69 in good health and CMV-seropositive. V gene TRBV6-5 combines with J gene TRBJ2-7, with D tentatively TRBD2 (6 bases). The source material was PBMCs. CDR3 in DNA: TGTGCCAGCAGTGGGGGGTCCCTTAGCTCCTACGAGCAGTACTTC. This codes for CASSGGSLSSYEQYF.